The rows below give T cell receptor beta chains drawn from one sample of a study of blood T cells in healthy people across ages. Via MiXCR, TCRdb re-called the 5' RACE reads, giving one row per CDR3 protein. Among hundreds of thousands of distinct CDR3 sequences listed, about 25% were seen once. This same sample was also part of a study on T cells of mothers and their children.

Input material: blood. The receptor set was obtained from a boy between 10 and 17 years old in good health. The CDR3 runs from the conserved cysteine through the conserved F or W. D genes are given only for firm matches. Expanded clones are given a class, and other clones once, few, many or no size at all.

d_gene: -; j_gene: TRBJ2-3; len: 15; v_gene: TRBV19; abundance: -; CDR3aa: CASSIAYGGLNTQYF; CDR3nt: TGTGCCAGTAGTATAGCGTACGGAGGGTTGAATACGCAGTATTTT
d_gene: -; j_gene: TRBJ1-1; len: 16; v_gene: TRBV4-1; abundance: -; CDR3aa: CASSQGGAGMNTEAFF; CDR3nt: TGCGCCAGCAGCCAAGGTGGGGCAGGAATGAACACTGAAGCTTTCTTT
d_gene: -; j_gene: TRBJ2-1; len: 16; v_gene: TRBV27; abundance: -; CDR3aa: CASKLMLAGSYNEQFF; CDR3nt: TGTGCCAGCAAATTGATGCTGGCGGGCTCCTACAATGAGCAGTTCTTC
d_gene: TRBD1; j_gene: TRBJ1-1; len: 17; v_gene: TRBV7-9; abundance: -; CDR3aa: CASSPRQGGVLNTEAFF; CDR3nt: TGTGCCAGCAGCCCCCGGCAGGGGGGGGTACTGAACACTGAAGCTTTCTTT
d_gene: TRBD2; j_gene: TRBJ2-3; len: 15; v_gene: TRBV20-1; abundance: -; CDR3aa: CSASLTSGIPPSEYF; CDR3nt: TGCAGTGCTTCCCTGACTAGCGGGATCCCCCCTTCGGAGTATTTT
d_gene: TRBD1; j_gene: TRBJ2-5; len: 17; v_gene: TRBV7-9; abundance: many; CDR3aa: CASSSGTGGKGQETQYF; CDR3nt: TGTGCCAGCAGCTCAGGGACAGGGGGCAAGGGGCAAGAGACCCAGTACTTC
d_gene: -; j_gene: TRBJ2-1; len: 12; v_gene: TRBV11-1; abundance: few; CDR3aa: CASSVLRDEQFF; CDR3nt: TGTGCCAGCAGCGTCCTCAGGGATGAGCAGTTCTTC
d_gene: -; j_gene: TRBJ1-4; len: 12; v_gene: TRBV30; abundance: -; CDR3aa: CAWNQEGEKLFF; CDR3nt: TGTGCCTGGAACCAGGAGGGTGAAAAACTGTTTTTT
d_gene: -; j_gene: TRBJ2-7; len: 14; v_gene: TRBV20-1; abundance: -; CDR3aa: CSLPRIGLGNEQYF; CDR3nt: TGCAGCCTACCCCGCATCGGGCTTGGTAACGAGCAGTACTTC
d_gene: -; j_gene: TRBJ1-1; len: 19; v_gene: TRBV9; abundance: few; CDR3aa: CASSVGSGQGPLESTEAFF; CDR3nt: TGTGCCAGCAGCGTAGGGTCGGGTCAGGGGCCGCTCGAGAGCACTGAAGCTTTCTTT
d_gene: -; j_gene: TRBJ1-2; len: 12; v_gene: TRBV29-1; abundance: few; CDR3aa: CSVAPANYGYTF; CDR3nt: TGCAGCGTTGCGCCAGCTAACTATGGCTACACCTTC